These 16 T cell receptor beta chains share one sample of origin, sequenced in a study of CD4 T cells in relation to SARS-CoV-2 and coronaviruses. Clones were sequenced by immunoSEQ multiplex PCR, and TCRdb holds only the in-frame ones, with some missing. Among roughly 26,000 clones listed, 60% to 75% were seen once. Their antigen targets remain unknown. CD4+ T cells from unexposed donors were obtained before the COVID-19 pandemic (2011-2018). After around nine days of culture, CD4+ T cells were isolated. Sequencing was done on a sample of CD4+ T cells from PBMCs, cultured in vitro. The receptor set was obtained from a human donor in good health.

The CDR3 reads CASSPRLAGIYEQYF. In nucleotides, the CDR3 is TGTGCCAGCAGCCCGCGACTAGCGGGGATCTACGAGCAGTACTTC. The gene calls are TRBV7-3 and TRBJ2-7, with 11 bases aligning to TRBD2. Germline trimming cut 5 bases from V and 3 bases from J; bases unmatched to any gene: 6. CDR1 is SGHTA and CDR2 is FQGTGA in the germline V gene. This CDR3 region has 15 residues.

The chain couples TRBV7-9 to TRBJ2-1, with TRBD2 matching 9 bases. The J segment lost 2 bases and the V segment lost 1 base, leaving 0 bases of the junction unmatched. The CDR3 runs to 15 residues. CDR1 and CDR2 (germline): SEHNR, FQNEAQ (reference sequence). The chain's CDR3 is CASSLVAGAYNEQFF. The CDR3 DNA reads TGTGCCAGCAGCTTAGTAGCGGGAGCCTACAATGAGCAGTTCTTC.

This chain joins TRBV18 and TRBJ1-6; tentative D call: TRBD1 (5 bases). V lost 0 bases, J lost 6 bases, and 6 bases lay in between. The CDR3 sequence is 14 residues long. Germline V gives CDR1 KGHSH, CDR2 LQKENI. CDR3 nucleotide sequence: TGTGCCAGCTCACCACCCGGGGGTAATTCACCCCTCCACTTT. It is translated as CASSPPGGNSPLHF.

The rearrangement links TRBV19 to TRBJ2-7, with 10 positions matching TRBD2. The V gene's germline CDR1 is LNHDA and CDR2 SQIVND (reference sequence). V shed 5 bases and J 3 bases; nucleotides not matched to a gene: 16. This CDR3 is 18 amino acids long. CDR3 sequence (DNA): TGTGCCAGTAGTTCAGACCGGGTAACTAGCGGGACTCTCTACGAGCAGTACTTC. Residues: CASSSDRVTSGTLYEQYF.

CDR3 sequence reads: CASSLWVGSGSTDTQYF. In DNA, the CDR3 is TGTGCCAGTAGTCTCTGGGTTGGTAGCGGCAGCACAGATACGCAGTATTTT. V gene TRBV19 combines with J gene TRBJ2-3; possible D gene TRBD2, 6 bases. The germline V gene has CDR1 LNHDA and CDR2 SQIVND (reference sequence). The CDR3 has 17 residues. Trimming took off 5 bases at V and 0 bases at J, with 18 bases between the two ends.

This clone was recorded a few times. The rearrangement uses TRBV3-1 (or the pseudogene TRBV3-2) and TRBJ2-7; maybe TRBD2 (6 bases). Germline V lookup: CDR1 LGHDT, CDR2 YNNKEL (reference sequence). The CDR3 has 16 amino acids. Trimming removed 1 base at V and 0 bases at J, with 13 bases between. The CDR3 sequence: CASSQGGVADSYEQYF. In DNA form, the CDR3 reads TGTGCCAGCAGCCAAGGTGGGGTAGCGGACTCCTACGAGCAGTACTTC.

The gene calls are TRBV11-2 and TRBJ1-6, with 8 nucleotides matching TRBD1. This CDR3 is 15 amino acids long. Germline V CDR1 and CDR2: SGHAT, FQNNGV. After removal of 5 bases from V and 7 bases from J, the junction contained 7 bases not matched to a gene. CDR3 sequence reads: CASSQTGDQNSPLHF. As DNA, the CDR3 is TGTGCCAGCAGCCAGACAGGGGATCAAAATTCACCCCTCCACTTT.

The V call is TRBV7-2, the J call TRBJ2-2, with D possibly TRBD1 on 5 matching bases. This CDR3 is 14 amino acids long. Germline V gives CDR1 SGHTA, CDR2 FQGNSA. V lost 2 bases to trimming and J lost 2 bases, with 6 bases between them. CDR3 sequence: CASSLQGNTGELFF. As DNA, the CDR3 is TGTGCCAGCAGCTTACAGGGAAACACCGGGGAGCTGTTTTTT. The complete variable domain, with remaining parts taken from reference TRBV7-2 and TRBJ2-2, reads GAGVSQSPSNKVTEKGKDVELRCDPISGHTALYWYRQSLGQGLEFLIYFQGNSAPDKSGLPSDRFSAERTGGSVSTLTIQRTQQEDSAVYLCASSLQGNTGELFFGEGSRLTVL.

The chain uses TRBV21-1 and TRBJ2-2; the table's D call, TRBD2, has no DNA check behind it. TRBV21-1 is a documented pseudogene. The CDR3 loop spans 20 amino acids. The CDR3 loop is CASSKAILAVPSLPLGELFF. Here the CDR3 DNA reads TGTGCCAGCAGCAAAGCGATTCTAGCGGTTCCGTCCCTGCCCCTTGGGGAGCTGTTTTTT.

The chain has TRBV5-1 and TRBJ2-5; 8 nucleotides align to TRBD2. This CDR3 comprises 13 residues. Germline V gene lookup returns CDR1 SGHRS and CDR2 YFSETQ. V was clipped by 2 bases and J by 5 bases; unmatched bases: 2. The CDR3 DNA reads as TGCGCCAGCAGCTTCCGGGGGGGGGAGACCCAGTACTTC. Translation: CASSFRGGETQYF.

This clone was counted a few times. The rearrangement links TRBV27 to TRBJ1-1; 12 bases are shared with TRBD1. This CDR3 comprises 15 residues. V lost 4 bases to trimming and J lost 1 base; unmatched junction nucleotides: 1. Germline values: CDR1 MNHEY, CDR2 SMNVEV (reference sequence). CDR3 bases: TGTGCCAGCAGTTGGGGACAGGGGGCGAACACTGAAGCTTTCTTT. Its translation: CASSWGQGANTEAFF.

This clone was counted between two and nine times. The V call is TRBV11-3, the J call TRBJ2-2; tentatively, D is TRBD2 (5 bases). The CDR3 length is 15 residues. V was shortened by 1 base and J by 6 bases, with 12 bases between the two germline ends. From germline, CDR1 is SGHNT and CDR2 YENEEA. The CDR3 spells CASSLGTSGAGELFF. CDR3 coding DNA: TGTGCCAGCAGCTTAGGGACCTCCGGGGCCGGGGAGCTGTTTTTT.

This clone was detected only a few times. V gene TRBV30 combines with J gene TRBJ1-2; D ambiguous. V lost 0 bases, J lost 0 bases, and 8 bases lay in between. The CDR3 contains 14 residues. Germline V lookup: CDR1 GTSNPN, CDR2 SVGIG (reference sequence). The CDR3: CAWSVFRTNYGYTF. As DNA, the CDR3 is TGTGCCTGGAGTGTCTTCCGGACTAACTATGGCTACACCTTC.

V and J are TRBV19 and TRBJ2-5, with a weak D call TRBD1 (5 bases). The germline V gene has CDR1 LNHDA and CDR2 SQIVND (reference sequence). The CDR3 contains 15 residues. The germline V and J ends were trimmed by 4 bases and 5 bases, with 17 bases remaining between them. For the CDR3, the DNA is TGTGCCAGTAGTACCAGGGTTTGGGGCTGGGAGACCCAGTACTTC. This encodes CASSTRVWGWETQYF.

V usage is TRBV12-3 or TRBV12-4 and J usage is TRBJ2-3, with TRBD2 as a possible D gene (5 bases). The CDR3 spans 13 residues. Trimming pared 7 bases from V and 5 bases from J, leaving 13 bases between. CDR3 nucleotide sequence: TGTGCCAGCAACCTTGTCGGGGTAGATACGCAGTATTTT. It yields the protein CASNLVGVDTQYF.

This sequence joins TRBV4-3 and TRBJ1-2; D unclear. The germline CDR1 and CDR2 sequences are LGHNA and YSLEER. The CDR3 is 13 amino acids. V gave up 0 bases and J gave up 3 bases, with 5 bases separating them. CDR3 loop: CASSQDRDYGYTF. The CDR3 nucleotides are TGCGCCAGCAGCCAAGATCGAGACTATGGCTACACCTTC.